A selection of T cell receptor beta chains follows, all from one sample in a study of radiation and T cells in renal cell carcinoma. Repertoires were generated with immunoSEQ multiplex PCR, while TCRdb's copy carries only in-frame clones and drops some. Among tens of thousands of clones listed, 82% were seen once. The starting material was blood, obtained from a patient whose treatment included radiotherapy and nephrectomy. These receptor sequences come from a man in his sixties with renal cell carcinoma. Each CDR3 is given with its conserved first and last residue. The D gene is left open where the match is weak. Not every row has a clone size; where given, it reads once, few, many or a size class.

D: TRBD2; V: TRBV29-1; size: NA; J: TRBJ2-2; DNA: TGCAGCGTGGAGCGGGACCCGAACGCCGGGGAGCTGTTTTTT; CDR3: CSVERDPNAGELFF
D: NA; V: TRBV27; size: NA; J: TRBJ1-2; DNA: TGTGCCAGCAGTTCAACAGGCCCCTATGGCTACACCTTC; CDR3: CASSSTGPYGYTF
D: TRBD2; V: TRBV9; size: NA; J: TRBJ2-6; DNA: TGTGCCAGCAGCGTAGATATTCGGGGGGTCCAAGGAAGCTCTGGGGCCAACGTCCTGACTTTC; CDR3: CASSVDIRGVQGSSGANVLTF
D: TRBD1; V: TRBV5-1; size: NA; J: TRBJ1-4; DNA: TGCGCCAGCAGCTTTACGGGACAGGCGAATGAAAAACTGTTTTTT; CDR3: CASSFTGQANEKLFF
D: TRBD1; V: TRBV27; size: NA; J: TRBJ1-1; DNA: TGTGCCAGCACTTCCCTTGGGACAGGGGGCACTGAAGCTTTCTTT; CDR3: CASTSLGTGGTEAFF
D: TRBD1; V: TRBV7-2; size: NA; J: TRBJ2-7; DNA: TGTGCCAGCAGCGCGACAGGGGGCTCCTACGAGCAGTACTTC; CDR3: CASSATGGSYEQYF
D: NA; V: TRBV7-2; size: NA; J: TRBJ1-4; DNA: TGTGCCAGCGGGGGCCCACCAACTAATGAAAAACTGTTTTTT; CDR3: CASGGPPTNEKLFF
D: NA; V: TRBV19; size: NA; J: TRBJ2-3; DNA: TGTGCCAGTAGTATTGAGCCAGGTACGCAGTATTTT; CDR3: CASSIEPGTQYF
D: NA; V: TRBV10-2; size: NA; J: TRBJ2-5; DNA: TGCGCCAGCAGTGAGCCTAGTATGAGGCGAGAGACCCAGTACTTC; CDR3: CASSEPSMRRETQYF
D: NA; V: TRBV28; size: once; J: TRBJ2-3; DNA: TGTGCCAGCGTCAGACGGCCCGTCACAGATACGCAGTATTTT; CDR3: CASVRRPVTDTQYF
D: NA; V: TRBV19; size: NA; J: TRBJ2-1; DNA: TGTGCCAGTAGTAAAATCCCGGGACCTTACAATGAGCAGTTCTTC; CDR3: CASSKIPGPYNEQFF
D: NA; V: TRBV7-2; size: NA; J: TRBJ2-5; DNA: TGTGCCAGCAGCTTAGATGTGTCCCGCCGGGAGACCCAGTACTTC; CDR3: CASSLDVSRRETQYF
D: TRBD1; V: TRBV27; size: NA; J: TRBJ2-5; DNA: TGTGCCAGCAGCAGACAGGGGGCTTTGGAGACCCAGTACTTC; CDR3: CASSRQGALETQYF
D: NA; V: TRBV19; size: NA; J: TRBJ1-4; DNA: TGTGCCAGTAGTTCACAGGGAATTCGGTCTGAAAAACTGTTTTTT; CDR3: CASSSQGIRSEKLFF
D: TRBD1; V: TRBV2; size: NA; J: TRBJ2-2; DNA: TGTGCCAGCAGTAACCGACAGGGGCCACCCTACGACACCGGGGAGCTGTTTTTT; CDR3: CASSNRQGPPYDTGELFF
D: NA; V: TRBV28; size: NA; J: TRBJ2-2; DNA: TGTGCCAGCAGTTTTGAGGTCGGGGAGCTGTTTTTT; CDR3: CASSFEVGELFF
D: TRBD1; V: TRBV5-1; size: once; J: TRBJ1-3; DNA: TGCGCCAGCAGCTGGGGACAGACGGGAAACACCATATATTTT; CDR3: CASSWGQTGNTIYF
D: NA; V: TRBV30; size: NA; J: TRBJ2-4; DNA: TGTGCCTGGACCCCTGCCGGGGCGGGAAGAACCAAAAACATTCAGTACTTC; CDR3: CAWTPAGAGRTKNIQYF
D: NA; V: TRBV19; size: NA; J: TRBJ1-4; DNA: TGTGCCAGTAGTATCCCAGGGCTCAATGAAAAACTGTTTTTT; CDR3: CASSIPGLNEKLFF
D: NA; V: TRBV7-2; size: NA; J: TRBJ1-1; DNA: TGTGCCAGCAGCCCGTATACAGGGAGCACTGAAGCTTTCTTT; CDR3: CASSPYTGSTEAFF
D: NA; V: TRBV5-6; size: NA; J: TRBJ1-3; DNA: TGTGCCAGCAGCCTCCGGACAGCCGAGCACTCTGGAAACACCATATATTTT; CDR3: CASSLRTAEHSGNTIYF
D: TRBD2; V: TRBV13; size: once; J: TRBJ2-7; DNA: TGTGCCAGCAGCAACTCGGGACTAGCGGGAGTGGGTTACGAGCAGTACTTC; CDR3: CASSNSGLAGVGYEQYF
D: NA; V: TRBV7-9; size: NA; J: TRBJ1-1; DNA: TGTGCCAGCAGCTTAGTTGGGGGGGACGGTGAAGCTTTCTTT; CDR3: CASSLVGGDGEAFF
D: NA; V: TRBV7-2; size: NA; J: TRBJ1-5; DNA: TGTGCCAGCAGCCTTAGGGCCAATCAGCCCCAGCATTTT; CDR3: CASSLRANQPQHF